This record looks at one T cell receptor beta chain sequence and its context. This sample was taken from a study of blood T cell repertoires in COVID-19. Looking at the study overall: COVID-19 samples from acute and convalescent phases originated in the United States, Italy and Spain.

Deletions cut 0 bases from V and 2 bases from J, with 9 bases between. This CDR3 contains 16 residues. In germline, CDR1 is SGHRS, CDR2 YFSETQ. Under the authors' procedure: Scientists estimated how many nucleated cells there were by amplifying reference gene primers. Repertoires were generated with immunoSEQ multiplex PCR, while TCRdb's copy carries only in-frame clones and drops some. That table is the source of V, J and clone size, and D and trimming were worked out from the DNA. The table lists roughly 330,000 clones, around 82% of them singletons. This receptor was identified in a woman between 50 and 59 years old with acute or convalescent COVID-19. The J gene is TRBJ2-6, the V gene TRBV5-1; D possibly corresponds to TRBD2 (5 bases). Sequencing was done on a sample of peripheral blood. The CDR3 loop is CASSLGPGTGANVLTF. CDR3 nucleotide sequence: TGCGCCAGCAGCTTGGGTCCCGGGACTGGGGCCAACGTCCTGACTTTC.